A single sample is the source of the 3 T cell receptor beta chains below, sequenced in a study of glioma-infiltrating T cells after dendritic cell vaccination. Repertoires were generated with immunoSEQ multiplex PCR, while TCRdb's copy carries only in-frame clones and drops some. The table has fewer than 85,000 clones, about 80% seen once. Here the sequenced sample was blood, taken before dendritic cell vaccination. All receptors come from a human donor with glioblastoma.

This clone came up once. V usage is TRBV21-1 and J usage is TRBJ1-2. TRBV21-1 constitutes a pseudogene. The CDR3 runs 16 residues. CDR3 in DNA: TGTGCCAGCAGCAAAAAGAGCCCCACCCGATCCTATGGCTACACCTTC. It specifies CASSKKSPTRSYGYTF.

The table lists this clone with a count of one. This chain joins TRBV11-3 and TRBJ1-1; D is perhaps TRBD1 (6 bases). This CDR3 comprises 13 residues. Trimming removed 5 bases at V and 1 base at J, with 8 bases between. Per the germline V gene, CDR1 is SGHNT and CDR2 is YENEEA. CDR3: CASSPGQNTEAFF. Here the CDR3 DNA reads TGTGCCAGCAGCCCGGGACAGAACACTGAAGCTTTCTTT.

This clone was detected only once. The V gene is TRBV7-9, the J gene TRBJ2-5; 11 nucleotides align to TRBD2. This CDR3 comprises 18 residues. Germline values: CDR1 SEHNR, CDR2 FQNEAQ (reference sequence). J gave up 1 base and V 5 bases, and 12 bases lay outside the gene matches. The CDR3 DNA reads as TGTGCCAGCAGCCCAGCCCACCGACTAGCGGGGTTCCAAGAGACCCAGTACTTC. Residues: CASSPAHRLAGFQETQYF.